This T cell receptor (beta chain) is from a study of T cells in Graves' hyperthyroidism and ophthalmopathy. The CDR3 regions of TCR beta were amplified from RNA transcripts. A first-round RT-PCR of the TCR CDR3 used the HTBI primer set. TCRdb re-called the multiplex PCR reads through MiXCR, storing one row per CDR3 protein. The sample carries roughly 570,000 distinct CDR3 sequences, roughly 50% recorded once. This clonotype appeared many times. The antigen remains unidentified. At one end the junction does not follow the germline gene, possibly because of a read error. Study-level points and caveats: Within blood appeared most thyroid clonotypes that had expanded above 0.001. From stable hyperthyroidism, ophthalmopathy was separated by a 13 V-J model.

The TCR originated in an adult woman with Graves' disease, either hyperthyroidism or ophthalmopathy (not recorded which). Sequencing was carried out using peripheral blood or thyroid tissue (not recorded which).

CDR3 residues: CASSLGSGVRVGF. The CDR3 nucleotides read TGTGCCAGCAGCTTAGGGTCTGGAGTACGGGTTGGGTTC. The chain links TRBV7-9 to TRBJ2-5; D gene uncertain. Germline loops: CDR1 SEHNR, CDR2 FQNEAQ (reference sequence). CDR3 size: 13 residues.